Each of the 23 T cell receptor beta chains below was sequenced from the same sample in a study of post-analysis software for immune sequencing data. General observations from the study: The five TRBV segments detected at higher frequency in patients than in controls included TRBV5-6, TRBV5-1 and TRBV20-1.

No cognate antigen is known for these TCRs. TCR beta libraries were prepared from cDNA with unique molecular identifiers. TCRdb re-called the PCR reads through MiXCR, storing one row per CDR3 protein. The table includes some 890,000 distinct CDR3 sequences, roughly 50% detected once. Sequenced material: blood. The source of these receptors is a girl between 5 and 17 years old with multiple sclerosis.

The chain has TRBV4-2 and TRBJ2-3; 7 nucleotides match TRBD1. The CDR3 runs 16 residues. The germline gives CDR1 LGHNA, CDR2 YNFKEQ. Germline trimming cut 1 base from V and 4 bases from J; bases unmatched to any gene: 8. The CDR3 bases are TGTGCCAGCAGCCAAGCTGAGGGGGCGGGCGCAGATACGCAGTATTTT. Its protein is CASSQAEGAGADTQYF.

Concerning this clonotype: At one end the junction does not follow the germline gene, possibly because of a read error. V usage is TRBV10-3 and J usage is TRBJ2-1; a possible D gene is TRBD2 (6 bases). Germline V gene sequence: CDR1 ENHRY, CDR2 SYGVKD. The CDR3 extends over 11 amino acids. DNA for the CDR3: TGCGCCGGAAGGACGGGAGATGAGCAGTTCTTC. It specifies CAGRTGDEQFF.

The V gene is TRBV2, the J gene TRBJ2-1; weak D call: TRBD1 (6 bases). Trimming stripped 6 bases from V and 4 bases from J, with 10 bases between. Germline CDR1 reads SNHLY; CDR2 reads FYNNEI. The CDR3 is made up of 13 amino acids. The DNA for the CDR3 is TGTGCCAGCAGGGTGACAGGATACAATGAGCAGTTCTTC. This sequence encodes CASRVTGYNEQFF.

The J gene is TRBJ2-1, the V gene TRBV10-3; 11 bases agree with TRBD2. With V trimmed by 10 bases and J by 9 bases, 11 bases remained unmatched. CDR1 is ENHRY and CDR2 is SYGVKD in the germline V gene. The CDR3 covers 14 residues. The CDR3 loop reads CASTELAGEGEQFF. The CDR3 DNA follows: TGTGCCAGCACTGAACTAGCGGGAGAGGGTGAGCAGTTCTTC.

This clonotype was observed a handful of times. The J gene is TRBJ2-1, the V gene TRBV5-1, with a possible D match to TRBD1 (6 bases). The DNA end is a closer match to TRBJ2-7, so the J assignment may be wrong. Germline CDR1 is SGHRS and CDR2 is YFSETQ. The CDR3 totals 15 residues. The CDR3 is CASALGAGSYNEQYF. The CDR3 coding sequence is TGCGCCAGCGCCCTGGGGGCAGGGTCCTACAATGAGCAGTACTTC.

This clonotype has more than one count but fewer than ten. The gene calls are TRBV27 and TRBJ2-6; the D gene is possibly TRBD2 (5 bases). Trimming stripped 3 bases from V and 0 bases from J, with 6 bases between. Germline V gene data show CDR1 as MNHEY and CDR2 as SMNVEV (reference sequence). The CDR3 is 15 amino acids. CDR3 residues: CASSLLASGANVLTF. CDR3 bases: TGTGCCAGCAGTTTGCTAGCCTCTGGGGCCAACGTCCTGACTTTC.

V gene TRBV7-9 combines with J gene TRBJ1-5, with D possibly TRBD1 on 5 matching bases. The CDR3 loop spans 15 amino acids. Germline loops: CDR1 SEHNR, CDR2 FQNEAQ (reference sequence). V dropped 3 bases and J dropped 3 bases, with 12 bases sitting between them. CDR3 loop: CASSFGQGFNQPQHF. Here the CDR3 DNA reads TGTGCCAGCAGCTTCGGGCAGGGATTCAATCAGCCCCAGCATTTT.

The rearrangement links TRBV5-5 to TRBJ2-7, with D uncertain. Germline V gives CDR1 SGHKS, CDR2 YYEKEE (reference sequence). V was shortened by 7 bases and J by 0 bases, with 8 bases between the two germline ends. The CDR3 runs to 12 residues. CDR3: CASLSSSYEQYF. CDR3 DNA: TGTGCCAGCCTCAGTAGCTCCTACGAGCAGTACTTC.

This chain uses TRBV5-1 with TRBJ2-1; no firm D call. This CDR3 has 16 amino acids. Germline CDR1 is SGHRS and CDR2 is YFSETQ. Trimming took 0 bases from V and 0 from J, leaving 10 bases between them. CDR3 in amino acids: CASSLVLGTSYNEQFF. The CDR3 region has the DNA TGCGCCAGCAGCTTGGTTCTGGGAACCTCCTACAATGAGCAGTTCTTC.

V usage is TRBV27 and J usage is TRBJ2-1; D is tentatively TRBD1 or TRBD2 (5 bases each). The CDR3 spans 14 residues. The germline gives CDR1 MNHEY, CDR2 SMNVEV (reference sequence). Trimming stripped 5 bases from V and 4 bases from J, with 12 bases between. DNA of the CDR3: TGTGCCAGCAGTCCCGGGGACGAGTACAATGAGCAGTTCTTC. Translating it yields CASSPGDEYNEQFF.

The chain carries TRBV12-3 or TRBV12-4 and TRBJ2-7; the D gene is possibly TRBD2 (5 bases). CDR3 length: 16 residues. V shed 2 bases and J shed 2 bases, with 16 bases lying between them. CDR3 sequence (DNA): TGTGCCAGCAGTTTAAGAGTCACGGGGATAACCTACGAGCAGTACTTC. Translation gives CASSLRVTGITYEQYF.

V is TRBV3-1 and J is TRBJ1-2; D remains ambiguous. The V gene lost 5 bases and the J gene lost 5 bases, with 18 bases spanning the gap. The CDR3 sequence is 15 residues long. The germline V gene has CDR1 LGHDT and CDR2 YNNKEL (reference sequence). The CDR3 DNA follows: TGTGCCAGCAGCTTACAATCCCCAGGAGGGTATGGCTACACCTTC. Protein product: CASSLQSPGGYGYTF.

This rearrangement joins TRBV7-8 to TRBJ2-7; possibly TRBD2 for D (5 bases). Looked up from germline, CDR1 is SGHVS and CDR2 is FQNEAQ. The V end was cut by 2 bases, the J end by 12 bases, with 14 bases between. CDR3 length: 12 residues. Written as DNA, the CDR3 is TGTGCCAGCAGCTTAACTCTCGGGATTGGGTACTTC. Translating it yields CASSLTLGIGYF.

This chain connects TRBV20-1 to TRBJ2-5; 10 bases are shared with TRBD2. Trimming cost V 1 base and J 2 bases; bases outside gene matches: 16. Looked up from germline, CDR1 is DFQATT and CDR2 is SNEGSKA (reference sequence). This CDR3 contains 19 residues. The CDR3 region is CSARGRWPSGRSGQETQYF. The CDR3 coding sequence is TGCAGTGCTAGAGGGCGGTGGCCTAGCGGGAGATCGGGGCAAGAGACCCAGTACTTC.

This clonotype was observed a handful of times. The chain uses TRBV6-6 and TRBJ2-6; TRBD2 agrees at 8 bases. In germline, CDR1 is MNHNY, CDR2 SVGAGI (reference sequence). Trimming took 7 bases from V and 8 from J; bases not matched to a gene: 13. CDR3 size: 16 residues. CDR3 nucleotide sequence: TGTGCCAGCACCAAGAGCAGCGGGGGACCTCCCAACGTCCTGACTTTC. This gives the protein CASTKSSGGPPNVLTF.

This clonotype was seen many times. The chain has TRBV6-6 and TRBJ2-1, with TRBD2 as a possible D gene (5 bases). CDR3 length: 15 amino acids. Trimming cost V 2 bases and J 4 bases, with 12 bases left between them. CDR1 and CDR2 from the germline V gene are MNHNY and SVGAGI (reference sequence). CDR3 in DNA: TGTGCCAGCAGTTACGCCGACGGAGGTTACAATGAGCAGTTCTTC. Translated: CASSYADGGYNEQFF.

This CDR3 reads CSARQGLNSPLHF. The CDR3 bases are TGCAGTGCGAGACAGGGTTTGAACTCACCCCTCCACTTT. The rearrangement links TRBV20-1 to TRBJ1-6; TRBD1 agrees at 7 bases. This CDR3 is 13 amino acids long. CDR1 is DFQATT, CDR2 SNEGSKA, per germline (reference sequence). V shed 6 bases, J shed 10 bases, and the junction held 9 bases outside the gene matches.

In its sample, this clonotype was seen a few times. In DNA form, the CDR3 reads TGCGCCAGCAGCTTGGTGGGGTCCTCCTTCTCCTACGAGCAGTACTTC. This translates into CASSLVGSSFSYEQYF. The V call is TRBV5-1, the J call TRBJ2-7; D call uncertain. Trimming took 0 bases from V and 0 from J, leaving 13 bases between them. The CDR3 spans 16 residues. The V gene's germline CDR1 is SGHRS and CDR2 YFSETQ. The variable domain in full, completed from reference TRBV5-1 and TRBJ2-7, reads KAGVTQTPRYLIKTRGQQVTLSCSPISGHRSVSWYQQTPGQGLQFLFEYFSETQRNKGNFPGRFSGRQFSNSRSEMNVSTLELGDSALYLCASSLVGSSFSYEQYFGPGTRLTVT.

V and J are TRBV19 and TRBJ1-2, with 12 positions matching TRBD1. Per the germline V gene, CDR1 is LNHDA and CDR2 is SQIVND (reference sequence). Trimming took 5 bases from V and 7 from J; bases not matched to a gene: 11. The CDR3 runs 16 residues. The CDR3 bases are TGTGCCAGTAGTGGCCGGAGGGACAGGGGGCACTCTGGCTACACCTTC. It specifies CASSGRRDRGHSGYTF.

This chain connects TRBV24-1 to TRBJ2-5; D may be TRBD1 (5 bases). V lost 6 bases to trimming and J lost 4 bases, with 17 bases between them. The CDR3 contains 15 residues. Germline CDR1 reads KGHDR; CDR2 reads SFDVKD. CDR3 protein: CATSSGQGNAETQYF. In DNA form, the CDR3 reads TGTGCCACCAGTTCAGGCCAGGGTAACGCAGAGACCCAGTACTTC.

Remarks on this clonotype: Likely a read error: the CDR3 ends without its conserved phenylalanine or tryptophan. The J gene is TRBJ2-5, the V gene TRBV4-2; 7 bases are shared with TRBD2. The germline V gene has CDR1 LGHNA and CDR2 YNFKEQ. This CDR3 has 14 amino acids. J gave up 11 bases and V 1 base, and 10 bases lay outside the gene matches. CDR3 nucleotide sequence: TGTGCCAGCAGCCAAGCCGGCGGGGGTCGCGGGCAGTACCTC. Translating gives CASSQAGGGRGQYL.

This clonotype was seen more than once but under ten times. The chain carries TRBV7-8 and TRBJ2-5; 9 nucleotides agree with TRBD1. The germline CDR1 and CDR2 sequences are SGHVS and FQNEAQ. V lost 2 bases, J lost 4 bases, and 8 bases stayed unmatched. The CDR3 contains 16 residues. The CDR3 loop reads CASSLRTGQGIETQYF. DNA for the CDR3: TGTGCCAGCAGCTTACGGACTGGACAGGGGATAGAGACCCAGTACTTC.

This clonotype was detected only a few times. This chain uses TRBV6-5 with TRBJ2-5, with 14 bases aligning to TRBD2. With V trimmed by 7 bases and J by 11 bases, 9 bases remained unmatched. The CDR3 consists of 14 residues. Per the germline V gene, CDR1 is MNHEY and CDR2 is SVGAGI. CDR3 nucleotide sequence: TGTGCCAGCAAGGGGACTAGCGGGAGATTTGAGCAGTACTTC. As protein: CASKGTSGRFEQYF.